This entry lists 7 T cell receptor beta chains sequenced from one sample in a study of blood T cell repertoires in COVID-19. Some clones are missing from TCRdb's copy, which holds only in-frame ones; the method was immunoSEQ multiplex PCR. The sample carries some 57,000 clones, 85% to 90% recorded once. Sequenced material: peripheral blood. These receptors were collected from a human donor in a cohort sampled during active COVID-19.

The rearrangement joins TRBV18 to TRBJ1-1, with D perhaps matching TRBD1 (5 bases). CDR1 KGHSH and CDR2 LQKENI come from the germline V gene. CDR3 length equals 16 residues. V lost 1 base, J lost 1 base, and 13 bases lay in between. DNA of the CDR3: TGTGCCAGCTCACCACAACAGGACCCCGGGAACACTGAAGCTTTCTTT. It is translated as CASSPQQDPGNTEAFF. The variable domain in full, with the rest retrieved from reference TRBV18 and TRBJ1-1, is NAGVMQNPRHLVRRRGQEARLRCSPMKGHSHVYWYRQLPEEGLKFMVYLQKENIIDESGMPKERFSAEFPKEGPSILRIQQVVRGDSAAYFCASSPQQDPGNTEAFFGQGTRLTVV.

The CDR3 here is CASSVGLTGELFF. The CDR3 DNA reads TGTGCCAGCAGCGTGGGACTTACCGGGGAGCTGTTTTTT. V is TRBV9 and J is TRBJ2-2; D perhaps matches TRBD2 (6 bases). In germline, CDR1 is SGDLS, CDR2 YYNGEE. V gave up 2 bases and J gave up 5 bases, with 7 bases separating them. The CDR3 is 13 amino acids.

The V and J genes are TRBV6-5 and TRBJ1-4; TRBD1 agrees at 10 bases. Germline V CDR1 and CDR2: MNHEY, SVGAGI. J lost 5 bases, V lost 6 bases, and 6 bases had no gene match. This CDR3 is built from 15 residues. CDR3 sequence (DNA): TGTGCCAGCAGAACCGCGGGACAGGGGAATGAAAAACTGTTTTTT. The encoded protein is CASRTAGQGNEKLFF.

The chain links TRBV4-3 to TRBJ1-1; possible D gene TRBD1, 5 bases. This CDR3 is 16 amino acids long. From germline, CDR1 is LGHNA and CDR2 YSLEER. Trimming took 4 bases from V and 1 from J, leaving 16 bases between them. The CDR3 reads CASSRFAGQTNTEAFF. DNA for the CDR3: TGCGCCAGCAGCCGCTTCGCAGGGCAGACGAACACTGAAGCTTTCTTT.

The gene calls are TRBV28 and TRBJ2-2, with 9 bases identical to TRBD2. The CDR3 sequence is 16 residues long. The V segment lost 6 bases and the J segment 0 bases; nucleotides outside the gene matches: 5. CDR1 is MDHEN and CDR2 is SYDVKM in the germline V gene. CDR3 in amino acids: CASRWLAGANTGELFF. The CDR3 bases are TGTGCCAGCAGGTGGTTAGCGGGAGCGAACACCGGGGAGCTGTTTTTT.

The chain is built from TRBV7-8 and TRBJ1-2; 8 bases align to TRBD1. Germline values: CDR1 SGHVS, CDR2 FQNEAQ. V trimming: 4 bases; J trimming: 8 bases; junction bases outside the gene matches: 9. The CDR3 has 14 amino acids. CDR3 nucleotide sequence: TGTGCCAGCAGCTCTCAGGGGGCCCTGGGGGGCTACACCTTC. It yields the protein CASSSQGALGGYTF. The full variable domain, in which reference TRBV7-8 and TRBJ1-2 provide the parts outside the CDR3, is GAGVSQSPRYKVAKRGQDVALRCDPISGHVSLFWYQQALGQGPEFLTYFQNEAQLDKSGLPSDRFFAERPEGSVSTLKIQRTQQEDSAVYLCASSSQGALGGYTFGSGTRLTVV.

The chain has TRBV24-1 and TRBJ2-1; TRBD2 agrees at 11 bases. The CDR3 runs 16 residues. Losses at the gene ends were 5 bases for V and 3 bases for J; bases not matched to a gene: 5. CDR1 and CDR2 (germline): KGHDR, SFDVKD. CDR3 in DNA: TGTGCCACCAGTGGGGGACTAGCGGAACACTACAATGAGCAGTTCTTC. It encodes CATSGGLAEHYNEQFF.